Listed below are T cell receptor beta chains from one sample, sequenced in a study of CD8 T cells in Susac syndrome. A single record per CDR3 protein comes from TCRdb applying MiXCR to the immunoSEQ multiplex PCR reads. Of about 200,000 distinct CDR3 sequences in the sample, approximately 94% were seen once. The sequenced sample consisted of CD4+ T cells from PBMCs. All receptors come from a human donor with multiple sclerosis. Each CDR3 is given with its conserved first and last residue.

v_call,j_call,cdr3_aa
TRBV6-2/TRBV6-3,TRBJ2-2,CASSPTGGGELFF
TRBV29-1,TRBJ2-2,CSVVDRVDRTGELFF
TRBV4-3,TRBJ1-5,CASSPKADRPNQPQHF
TRBV6-5,TRBJ1-1,CASSYARLGVGGRGDTEAFF
TRBV15,TRBJ2-7,CATSTGTSMYEQYF
TRBV28,TRBJ1-6,CASSLWGQGNSPLHF
TRBV6-1,TRBJ1-5,CASSLPWGQGVQPQHF
TRBV6-5,TRBJ2-3,CASSYGGRSTDTQYF
TRBV27,TRBJ2-7,CASGGQSYEQYF
TRBV3-1,TRBJ1-1,CASSQEDAGAYTEAFF
TRBV29-1,TRBJ1-1,CSVVGTGWNTEAFF
TRBV9,TRBJ2-3,CASSAGLGTDTQYF
TRBV30,TRBJ1-1,CAWSVFLEAFF
TRBV7-3,TRBJ1-1,CASSSWRSAEAFF
TRBV9,TRBJ1-6,CASSVYRPNSPLHF
TRBV7-3,TRBJ2-7,CASSWGHNYEQYF
TRBV30,TRBJ1-1,CAWSVRIENTEAFF
TRBV27,TRBJ2-1,CASRSLGSQFF
TRBV27,TRBJ1-6,CASSLQSYNSPLHF
TRBV9,TRBJ1-2,CASSARRGGRDGYTF
TRBV20-1,TRBJ1-5,CSATRGYNQPQHF
TRBV4-1,TRBJ2-3,CASSRQGLTDTQYF
TRBV7-6,TRBJ2-7,CASSPGQVLYEQYF
TRBV6-2/TRBV6-3,TRBJ2-7,CASSLPRQGSTYEQYF
TRBV29-1,TRBJ1-4,CSAFQGEEKLFF
TRBV20-1,TRBJ2-1,CSARRGVYNEQFF
TRBV20-1,TRBJ2-3,CSARAGTSGSDTQYF
TRBV25-1,TRBJ2-7,CASSEVGSSYEQYF
TRBV11-2,TRBJ2-3,CASSLGDLGGLVEDTQYF
TRBV27,TRBJ2-2,CASSLFYPGSATGELFF
TRBV5-6,TRBJ1-6,CASAALPYNSPLHF
TRBV4-1,TRBJ1-1,CASSQERVQGTEAFF
TRBV12-3/TRBV12-4,TRBJ2-7,CASSPPGRLPTYEQYF
TRBV6-6,TRBJ1-4,CASTLTGTANEKLFF
TRBV7-9,TRBJ1-1,CASSLGAQNTEAFF
TRBV30,TRBJ1-1,CAWTSNRASEAFF
TRBV20-1,TRBJ1-2,CSAPSYRVSNYGYTF
TRBV11-2,TRBJ2-3,CASSAGSLDTQYF
TRBV20-1,TRBJ1-6,CSAGSGQGINSPLHF
TRBV29-1,TRBJ2-5,CSVVQGAGETQYF
TRBV6-1,TRBJ2-5,CASSPAREMYF
TRBV9,TRBJ2-1,CASSVGTSYNEQFF
TRBV29-1,TRBJ2-1,CSVERDHRGKRNEQFF
TRBV20-1,TRBJ1-2,CSAGRQGGYGYTF
TRBV3-1,TRBJ1-2,CASSQERLYGYTF
TRBV11-3,TRBJ2-1,CASSAGQRFNEQFF
TRBV11-2,TRBJ1-1,CASSLTGAAEAFF
TRBV6-1,TRBJ2-6,CASSEGQGFPSGANVLTF
TRBV2,TRBJ2-1,CASSEQGYEQFF
TRBV4-3,TRBJ1-2,CASSHDRGLGYTF
TRBV7-9,TRBJ2-7,CASSFGGAKVYEQYF
TRBV7-2,TRBJ2-7,CASSFSLAGGGYEQYF
TRBV3-1,TRBJ1-2,CASSQGLTDYGYTF
TRBV29-1,TRBJ2-5,CSVFTLGETQYF
TRBV9,TRBJ2-3,CASTTGGQTDTQYF
TRBV14,TRBJ1-2,CASSHFNLNYGYTF
TRBV7-2,TRBJ1-1,CASSLAARTDTEAFF